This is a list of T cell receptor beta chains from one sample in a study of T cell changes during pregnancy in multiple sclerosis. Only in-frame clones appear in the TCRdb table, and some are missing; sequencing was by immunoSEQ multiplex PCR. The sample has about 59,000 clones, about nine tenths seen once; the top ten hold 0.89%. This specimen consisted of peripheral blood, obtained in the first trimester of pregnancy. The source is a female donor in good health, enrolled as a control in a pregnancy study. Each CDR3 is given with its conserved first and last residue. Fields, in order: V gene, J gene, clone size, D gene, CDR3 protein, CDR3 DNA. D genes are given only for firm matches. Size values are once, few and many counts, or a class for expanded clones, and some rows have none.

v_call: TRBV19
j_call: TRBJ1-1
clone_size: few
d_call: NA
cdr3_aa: CATENRERGTEAFF
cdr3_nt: TGTGCCACCGAGAACAGGGAAAGAGGCACTGAAGCTTTCTTT

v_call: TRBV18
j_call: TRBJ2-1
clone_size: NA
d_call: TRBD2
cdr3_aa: CASSPPGLAGNEQFF
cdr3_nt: TGTGCCAGCTCACCTCCGGGACTAGCGGGAAACGAGCAGTTCTTC

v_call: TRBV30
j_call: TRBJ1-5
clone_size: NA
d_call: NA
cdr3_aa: CAWSGSIRQPQHF
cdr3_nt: TGTGCCTGGAGTGGGAGCATTCGGCAGCCCCAGCATTTT

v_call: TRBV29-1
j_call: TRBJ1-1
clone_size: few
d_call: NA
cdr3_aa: CSVARQADWSEAFF
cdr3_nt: TGCAGCGTGGCCAGACAGGCGGATTGGTCTGAAGCTTTCTTT

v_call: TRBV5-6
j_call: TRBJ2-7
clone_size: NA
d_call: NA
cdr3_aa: CASSLTGSPYEQYF
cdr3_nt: TGTGCCAGCAGCCTAACAGGGTCCCCCTACGAGCAGTACTTC

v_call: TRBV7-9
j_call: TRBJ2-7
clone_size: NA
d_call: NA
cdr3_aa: CASSPTLGGLSYEQYF
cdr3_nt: TGTGCCAGCAGCCCCACTCTCGGGGGGCTGTCCTACGAGCAGTACTTC

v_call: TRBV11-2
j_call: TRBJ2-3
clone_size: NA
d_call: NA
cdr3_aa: CASSLVPASTQYF
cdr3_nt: TGTGCCAGCAGCTTAGTGCCCGCTAGTACGCAGTATTTT

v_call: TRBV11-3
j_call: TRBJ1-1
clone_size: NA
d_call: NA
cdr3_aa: CASSPIQGVNTEAFF
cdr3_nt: TGTGCCAGCAGCCCCATACAGGGAGTGAACACTGAAGCTTTCTTT

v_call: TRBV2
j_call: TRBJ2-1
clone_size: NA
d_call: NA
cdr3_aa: CASSETQEGEQFF
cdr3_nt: TGTGCCAGCAGTGAGACCCAAGAGGGTGAGCAGTTCTTC

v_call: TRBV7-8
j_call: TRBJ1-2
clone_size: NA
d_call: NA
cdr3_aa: CASSLTVWGGADYGYTF
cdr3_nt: TGTGCCAGCAGCTTAACGGTCTGGGGGGGCGCGGACTATGGCTACACCTTC

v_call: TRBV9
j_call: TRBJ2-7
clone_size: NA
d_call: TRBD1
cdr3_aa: CASSATGGGSVEQYF
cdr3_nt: TGTGCCAGCAGCGCAACAGGGGGCGGATCCGTCGAGCAGTACTTC

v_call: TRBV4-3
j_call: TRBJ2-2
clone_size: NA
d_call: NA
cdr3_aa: CASSQEGAFTGELFF
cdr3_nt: TGCGCCAGCAGCCAAGAGGGGGCCTTCACCGGGGAGCTGTTTTTT

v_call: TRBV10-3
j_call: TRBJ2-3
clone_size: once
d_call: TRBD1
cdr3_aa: CAISEYHGTGSPDTQYF
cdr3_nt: TGTGCCATCAGTGAATATCATGGGACAGGGAGTCCAGATACGCAGTATTTT

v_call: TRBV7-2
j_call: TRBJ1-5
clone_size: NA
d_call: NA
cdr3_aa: CASSPPGDQPQHF
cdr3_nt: TGTGCCAGCAGCCCCCCAGGGGATCAGCCCCAGCATTTT

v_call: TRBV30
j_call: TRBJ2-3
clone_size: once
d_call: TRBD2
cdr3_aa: CAWSDRAGGKDTQYF
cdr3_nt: TGTGCCTGGAGTGATCGAGCGGGGGGGAAAGATACGCAGTATTTT

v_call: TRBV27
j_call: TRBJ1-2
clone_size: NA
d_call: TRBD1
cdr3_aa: CASSLGDSALRILRGYTF
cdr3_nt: TGTGCCAGCAGTTTGGGGGACAGCGCTCTTCGGATCCTTCGGGGCTACACCTTC

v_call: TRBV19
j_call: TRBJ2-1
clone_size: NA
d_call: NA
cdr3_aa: CASSMRLRSSYNEQFF
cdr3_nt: TGTGCCAGTAGTATGCGGCTTAGAAGCTCCTACAATGAGCAGTTCTTC

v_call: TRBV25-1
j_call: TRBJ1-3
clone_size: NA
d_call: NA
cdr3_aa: CASSESGGSGNTIYF
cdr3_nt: TGTGCCAGCAGTGAATCGGGGGGAAGTGGAAACACCATATATTTT

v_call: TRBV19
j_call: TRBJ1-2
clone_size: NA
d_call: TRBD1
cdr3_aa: CASLGGRGNYGYTF
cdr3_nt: TGTGCCAGCTTGGGGGGCAGGGGGAACTATGGCTACACCTTC

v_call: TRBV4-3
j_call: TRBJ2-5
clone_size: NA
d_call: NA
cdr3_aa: CASSQEGGGSLGETQYF
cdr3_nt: TGCGCCAGCAGCCAAGAGGGGGGGGGCTCCCTGGGGGAGACCCAGTACTTC

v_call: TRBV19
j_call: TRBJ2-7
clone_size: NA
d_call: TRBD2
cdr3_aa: CASSIGLAADEQYF
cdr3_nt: TGTGCCAGTAGTATCGGACTAGCGGCAGACGAGCAGTACTTC

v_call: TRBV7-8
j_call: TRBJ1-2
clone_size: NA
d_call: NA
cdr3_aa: CASSLGGVQGPYGYTF
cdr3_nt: TGTGCCAGCAGCCTAGGAGGAGTTCAGGGTCCCTATGGCTACACCTTC

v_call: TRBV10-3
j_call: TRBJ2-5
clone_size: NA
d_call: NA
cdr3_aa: CAIGEVTHQETQYF
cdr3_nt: TGTGCCATCGGGGAGGTGACCCACCAAGAGACCCAGTACTTC

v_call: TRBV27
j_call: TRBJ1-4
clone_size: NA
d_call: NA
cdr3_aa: CASSGWGGSSEKLFF
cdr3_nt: TGTGCCAGCAGTGGGTGGGGGGGATCGAGCGAAAAACTGTTTTTT

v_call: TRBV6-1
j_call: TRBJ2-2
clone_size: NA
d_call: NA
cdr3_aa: CASISRDSYTGELFF
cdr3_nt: TGTGCCAGCATATCGCGGGACAGTTACACCGGGGAGCTGTTTTTT

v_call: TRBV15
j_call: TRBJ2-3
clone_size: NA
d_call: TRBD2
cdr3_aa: CATSRASAGSTDTQYF
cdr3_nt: TGTGCCACCAGCAGAGCCTCAGCGGGGAGCACAGATACGCAGTATTTT

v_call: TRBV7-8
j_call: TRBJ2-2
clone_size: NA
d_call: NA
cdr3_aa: CASSASHYGELFF
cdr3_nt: TGTGCCAGCAGCGCCTCACATTACGGGGAGCTGTTTTTT

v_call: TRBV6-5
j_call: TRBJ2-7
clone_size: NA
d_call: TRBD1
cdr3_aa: CASSYSQGAGYEQYF
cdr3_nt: TGTGCCAGCAGTTACTCCCAGGGGGCGGGCTACGAGCAGTACTTC

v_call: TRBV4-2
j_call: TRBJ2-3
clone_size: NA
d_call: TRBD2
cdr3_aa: CASSQERGGPDTQYF
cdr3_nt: TGTGCCAGCAGCCAAGAGCGGGGGGGCCCAGATACGCAGTATTTT

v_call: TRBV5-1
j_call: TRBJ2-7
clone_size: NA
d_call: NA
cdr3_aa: CASSYRLRHEQYF
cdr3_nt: TGCGCCAGCAGTTATAGACTTAGGCACGAGCAGTACTTC

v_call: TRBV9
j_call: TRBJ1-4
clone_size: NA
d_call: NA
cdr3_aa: CASSPRGAKNEKLFF
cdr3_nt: TGTGCCAGCAGCCCACGGGGGGCTAAGAATGAAAAACTGTTTTTT

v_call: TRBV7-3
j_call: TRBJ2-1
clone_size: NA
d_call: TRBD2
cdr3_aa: CASSLGSGGFRFF
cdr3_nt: TGTGCCAGCAGCTTAGGTAGCGGGGGGTTCCGATTCTTC

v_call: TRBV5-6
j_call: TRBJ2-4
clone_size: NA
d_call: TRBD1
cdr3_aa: CASSGWDRGSIQYF
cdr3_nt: TGTGCCAGCAGCGGCTGGGACAGGGGCAGCATTCAGTACTTC

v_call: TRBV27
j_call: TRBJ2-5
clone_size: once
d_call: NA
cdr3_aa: CASRRTDREETQYF
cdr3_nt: TGTGCCAGCAGACGAACGGACAGAGAAGAGACCCAGTACTTC

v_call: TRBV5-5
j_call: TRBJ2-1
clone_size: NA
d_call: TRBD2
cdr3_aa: CASSLGTSNYNEQFF
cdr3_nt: TGTGCCAGCAGCTTGGGGACTAGCAACTACAATGAGCAGTTCTTC

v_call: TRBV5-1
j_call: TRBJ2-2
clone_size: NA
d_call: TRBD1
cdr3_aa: CASSYTGGTGELFF
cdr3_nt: TGCGCCAGCAGCTACACAGGGGGCACCGGGGAGCTGTTTTTT

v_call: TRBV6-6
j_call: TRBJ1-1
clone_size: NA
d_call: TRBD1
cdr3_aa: CASSNSDRGAEAFF
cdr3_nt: TGTGCCAGCAGCAATTCGGACAGGGGCGCTGAAGCTTTCTTT

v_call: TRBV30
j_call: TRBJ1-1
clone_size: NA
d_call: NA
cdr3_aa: CAWTFGRDYTEAFF
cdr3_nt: TGTGCCTGGACCTTTGGCAGGGATTATACTGAAGCTTTCTTT

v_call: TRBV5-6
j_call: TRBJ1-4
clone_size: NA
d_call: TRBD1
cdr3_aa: CASSLQGELRTNEKLFF
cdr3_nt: TGTGCCAGCAGCCTACAGGGGGAGTTGAGAACTAATGAAAAACTGTTTTTT

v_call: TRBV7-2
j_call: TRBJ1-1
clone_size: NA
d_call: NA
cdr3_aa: CASSPRGGSVTGMNTEAFF
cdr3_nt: TGTGCCAGCAGCCCCCGCGGGGGAAGCGTAACGGGCATGAACACTGAAGCTTTCTTT

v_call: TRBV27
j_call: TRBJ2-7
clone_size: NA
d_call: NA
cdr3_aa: CASRELFIVEQYF
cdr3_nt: TGTGCCAGCAGGGAGCTCTTCATCGTCGAGCAGTACTTC

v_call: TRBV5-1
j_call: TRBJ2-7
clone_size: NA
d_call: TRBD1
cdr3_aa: CASSIDTGGPTYEQYF
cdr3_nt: TGCGCCAGCAGCATCGACACAGGGGGACCTACCTACGAGCAGTACTTC